The sequence of this TCR beta chain was determined in a study of spatial heterogeneity in lung cancer. At the level of the study: The study found that TCR transcript counts in tumor regions correlated strongly with a matched bulk RNA-seq T cell module score.

Study-level points and caveats: It was found that expanded intratumoral alpha and beta TCR counts tracked tumor mutation counts.

With respect to this clonotype: What it recognizes is unknown. Within a library made for alpha chains, this beta chain is off target, and its count is uninformative.

Trimming cost V 0 bases and J 3 bases; bases outside gene matches: 5. CDR1 is SGHRS and CDR2 is YFSETQ in the germline V gene. The CDR3 contains 16 residues. Time point indicated: sample taken at primary tumor resection. Researchers sequenced whole RNA taken from tumor, nontumor lung or frozen PBMC without sorting. Each TCR cDNA molecule carried a unique molecular identifier. Each CDR3 protein gets one entry after TCRdb re-called the 5' RACE reads with MiXCR. The sample lists some 1,100 distinct CDR3 sequences; about an eighth were seen once. This rearrangement joins TRBV5-1 to TRBJ2-3, with 9 bases identical to TRBD2. This sample comprised lung tumor tissue, obtained at surgery. This clonotype was sampled from a male donor with early-stage non-small cell lung cancer. CDR3: CASSLAPSGVTDTQYF. In DNA form, the CDR3 reads TGCGCCAGCAGCTTGGCCCCTAGCGGGGTAACAGATACGCAGTATTTT.